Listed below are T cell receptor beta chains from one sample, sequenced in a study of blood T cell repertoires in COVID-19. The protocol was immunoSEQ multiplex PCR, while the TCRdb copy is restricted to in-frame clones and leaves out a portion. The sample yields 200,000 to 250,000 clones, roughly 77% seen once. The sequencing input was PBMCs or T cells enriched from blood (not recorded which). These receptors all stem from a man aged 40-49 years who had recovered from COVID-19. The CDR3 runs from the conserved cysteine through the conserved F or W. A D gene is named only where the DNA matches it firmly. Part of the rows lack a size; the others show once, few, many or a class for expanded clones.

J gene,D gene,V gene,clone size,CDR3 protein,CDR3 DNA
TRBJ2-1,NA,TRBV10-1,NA,CASSESYGGRNEQFF,TGCGCCAGCAGTGAGTCGTACGGGGGGCGGAATGAGCAGTTCTTC
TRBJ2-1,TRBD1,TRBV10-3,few,CAIRDREDHEQFF,TGTGCCATCCGGGACAGGGAGGATCATGAGCAGTTCTTC
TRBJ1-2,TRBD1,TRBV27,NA,CASKDRGGYGYTF,TGTGCCAGCAAGGACAGGGGCGGCTATGGCTACACCTTC
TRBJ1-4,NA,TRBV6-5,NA,CASSGGHNEKLFF,TGTGCCAGCAGCGGCGGACATAATGAAAAACTGTTTTTT
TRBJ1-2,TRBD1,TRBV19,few,CASSALDRGQSGYGYTF,TGTGCCAGTAGTGCCCTGGACAGGGGGCAATCTGGCTATGGCTACACCTTC
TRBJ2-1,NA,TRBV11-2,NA,CASSLILAPNNEQFF,TGTGCCAGCAGCTTAATCCTAGCGCCTAACAATGAGCAGTTCTTC
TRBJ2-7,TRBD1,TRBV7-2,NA,CASTERGGTYEQYF,TGTGCCAGCACCGAAAGAGGGGGCACCTACGAGCAGTACTTC
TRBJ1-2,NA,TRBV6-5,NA,CASSTTTGFRDGYTF,TGTGCCAGCAGTACCACTACAGGGTTTAGGGATGGCTACACCTTC
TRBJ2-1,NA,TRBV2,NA,CASSEALAGEQFF,TGTGCCAGCAGTGAAGCCCTAGCCGGTGAGCAGTTCTTC
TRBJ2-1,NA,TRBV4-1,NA,CASSQGRSPTYNEQFF,TGCGCCAGCAGCCAAGGGAGGAGCCCAACCTACAATGAGCAGTTCTTC
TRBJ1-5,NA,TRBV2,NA,CASWGQNQPQHF,TGTGCCAGCTGGGGCCAGAATCAGCCCCAGCATTTT
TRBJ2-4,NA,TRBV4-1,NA,CASSQDSQGVGAKNIQYF,TGCGCCAGCAGCCAAGATAGTCAAGGGGTCGGGGCCAAAAACATTCAGTACTTC
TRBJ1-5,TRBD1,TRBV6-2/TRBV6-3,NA,CASSSTGFGQPQHF,TGTGCCAGCAGTTCGACAGGGTTCGGGCAGCCCCAGCATTTT
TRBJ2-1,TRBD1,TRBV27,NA,CASRGWDRTYNEQFF,TGTGCCTCCAGGGGGTGGGACAGAACCTACAATGAGCAGTTCTTC
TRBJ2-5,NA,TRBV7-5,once,CVRSTQETQYF,TGTGTCAGAAGCACACAAGAGACCCAGTACTTC
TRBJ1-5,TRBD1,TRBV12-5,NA,CASGPEVGQGGNQPQHF,TGTGCTAGTGGTCCCGAGGTCGGACAGGGTGGCAATCAGCCCCAGCATTTT
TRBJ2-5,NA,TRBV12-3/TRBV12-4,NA,CASSLEGTQYF,TGTGCCAGCAGTTTGGAGGGGACCCAGTACTTC
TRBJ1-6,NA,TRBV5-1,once,CASTLAGAREGSPLHF,TGCGCCAGCACCTTGGCAGGTGCCAGGGAAGGTTCACCCCTCCACTTT
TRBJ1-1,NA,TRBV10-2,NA,CASSDYRNTEAFF,TGCGCCAGCAGTGATTACAGAAACACTGAAGCTTTCTTT